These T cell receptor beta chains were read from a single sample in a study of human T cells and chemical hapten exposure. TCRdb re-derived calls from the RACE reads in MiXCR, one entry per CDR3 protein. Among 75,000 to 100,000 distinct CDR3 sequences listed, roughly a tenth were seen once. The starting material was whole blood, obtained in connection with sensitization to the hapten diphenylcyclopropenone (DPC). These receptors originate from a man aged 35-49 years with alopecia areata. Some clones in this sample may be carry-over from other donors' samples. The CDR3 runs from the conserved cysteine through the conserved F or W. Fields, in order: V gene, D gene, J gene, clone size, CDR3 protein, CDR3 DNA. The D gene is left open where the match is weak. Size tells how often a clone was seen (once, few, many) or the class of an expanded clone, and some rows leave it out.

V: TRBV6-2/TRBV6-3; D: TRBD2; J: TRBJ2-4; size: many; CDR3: CASSSPTGLAGGFGIQYF; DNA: TGTGCCAGCAGTTCCCCGACCGGACTAGCGGGAGGATTTGGCATTCAGTACTTC
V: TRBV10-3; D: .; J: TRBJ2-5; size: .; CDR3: CAISESGETQYF; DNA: TGTGCCATCAGTGAGTCAGGGGAGACCCAGTACTTC
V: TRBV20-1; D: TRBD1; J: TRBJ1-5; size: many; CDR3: CSARDLTGGGQPQHF; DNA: TGCAGTGCTAGAGATTTGACAGGGGGAGGTCAGCCCCAGCATTTT
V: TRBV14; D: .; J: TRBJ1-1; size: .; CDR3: CASSQARGQATEAFF; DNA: TGTGCCAGCAGCCAGGCCCGAGGCCAAGCCACTGAAGCTTTCTTT
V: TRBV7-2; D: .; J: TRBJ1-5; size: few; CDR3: CASTQQEGGNQPQHF; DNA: TGTGCCAGCACCCAGCAGGAAGGGGGAAATCAGCCCCAGCATTTT
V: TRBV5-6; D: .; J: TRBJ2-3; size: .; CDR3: CASSLEPGRSTDTQYF; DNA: TGTGCCAGCAGCTTGGAGCCAGGACGAAGCACAGATACGCAGTATTTT
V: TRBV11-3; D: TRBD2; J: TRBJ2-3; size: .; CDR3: CASSRGTSGTRDTQYF; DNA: TGTGCCAGCAGCCGTGGCACTAGCGGGACCAGAGATACGCAGTATTTT
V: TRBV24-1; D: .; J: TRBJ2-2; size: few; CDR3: CATSDSGHNTGELFF; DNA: TGTGCCACCAGTGATTCCGGACATAACACCGGGGAGCTGTTTTTT
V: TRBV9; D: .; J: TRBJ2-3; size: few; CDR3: CASSVALRGTDTQYF; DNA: TGTGCCAGCAGCGTCGCTCTTCGGGGGACAGATACGCAGTATTTT
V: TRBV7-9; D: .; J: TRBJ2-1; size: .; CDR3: CASSFEAAHYNEQFF; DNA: TGTGCCAGCAGCTTTGAAGCGGCGCACTACAATGAGCAGTTCTTC
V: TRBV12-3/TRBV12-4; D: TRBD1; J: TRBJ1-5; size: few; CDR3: CASSFTGDRRNQPQHF; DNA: TGTGCCAGCAGTTTTACGGGGGACAGGCGGAATCAGCCCCAGCATTTT
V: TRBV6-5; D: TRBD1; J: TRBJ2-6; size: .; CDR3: CASRDTLDRAGANVLTF; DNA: TGTGCCAGCAGAGATACCCTCGACAGGGCTGGGGCCAACGTCCTGACTTTC
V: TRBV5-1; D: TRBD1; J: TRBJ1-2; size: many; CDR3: CASSLNRGRDYGYTF; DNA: TGCGCCAGCAGCTTAAACAGGGGGCGCGACTATGGCTACACCTTC